This T cell receptor beta chain was recorded in a study of T-cell memory formation after mild COVID-19. Study-level points and caveats: Day 37-peaking second-wave clones had unconfirmed SARS-CoV-2 specificity.

V shed 8 bases and J 1 base; nucleotides not matched to a gene: 7. This CDR3 is 15 amino acids long. CDR1 is LNHDA, CDR2 SQIVND, per germline (reference sequence). As to this clonotype: What it binds is not known.

Constant-segment primers were used for 5'RACE, and the resulting TCR alpha and TCR beta cDNA libraries carried sample barcodes and UMIs. From the 5' RACE reads, TCRdb called clonotypes with MiXCR, one entry per CDR3 protein. The table lists around 370,000 distinct CDR3 sequences, approximately 21% of them singletons. V is TRBV19 and J is TRBJ2-5; 10 nucleotides match TRBD2. The sequence was obtained from an adult woman who had mild COVID-19 (a few samples of this study predate the infection). Cell type and time point are not known. The sample taken for sequencing was PBMCs or a T cell subset sorted from them (not recorded which). The CDR3 reads CASGQTSGLQETQYF. The CDR3 bases are TGTGCCAGTGGCCAGACTAGCGGGCTCCAAGAGACCCAGTACTTC.